This T cell receptor (beta chain) was sequenced during a study of T cells in Graves' hyperthyroidism and ophthalmopathy. Germline V gene lookup returns CDR1 DFQATT and CDR2 SNEGSKA (reference sequence). V was cut by 0 bases and J by 6 bases, with 3 bases left in between. CDR3 length: 11 amino acids. Amplified regions were TCR beta CDR3 sequences from RNA transcripts. Initially, a first-round RT-PCR of the TCR CDR3 employed the HTBI primer set. TCRdb analysed the multiplex PCR reads with MiXCR anew, one entry per CDR3 protein. The sample shows hundreds of thousands of distinct CDR3 sequences, about a sixth of them seen only once. This clonotype was seen only a few times. Its target is unknown. Exclusions: uncontrolled infection, other autoimmune disease, pregnancy, lactation. General study results and limits: A model of 13 V-J pairs discriminated ophthalmopathy from stable hyperthyroidism. Blood samples included most of the expanded thyroid clonotypes exceeding 0.001.

Sequences were obtained from blood. The J gene is TRBJ2-1, the V gene TRBV20-1; D remains unclear. The source is a woman in her late teens or twenties with Graves' hyperthyroidism. The CDR3 bases are TGCAGTGCTAGAGAGATCAATGAGCAGTTCTTC. It translates to CSAREINEQFF.